This T cell receptor beta chain derives from a study of early T cells in non-severe SARS-CoV-2 infection. This clonotype occurred a few times. The ends lost 4 bases at V and 6 bases at J; junction bases unmatched: 6. The length of the CDR3 is 15 residues. In germline, CDR1 is MNHEY, CDR2 SVGEGT. Individual cDNA molecules received unique molecular identifiers during library preparation. TCRdb reprocessed the 5' RACE reads with MiXCR, giving one entry per CDR3 protein. The table has tens of thousands of distinct CDR3 sequences, over 10% seen once. The sequence was collected from an adult who was a healthcare worker with PCR-confirmed SARS-CoV-2 infection or an uninfected control (not recorded which). Sequenced sample: whole blood. The chain employs TRBV6-2 or TRBV6-3 and TRBJ1-1, with 12 positions matching TRBD1. CDR3 in amino acids: CASSSPGTGGPEAFF. In nucleotides, the CDR3 is TGTGCCAGCAGTTCCCCGGGGACAGGGGGCCCTGAAGCTTTCTTT.